Below are 2 T cell receptor beta chains sequenced from a single sample in a study of T-cell memory formation after mild COVID-19. TCRdb reprocessed the 5' RACE reads via MiXCR and lists one record per CDR3 protein. The data contain more than 400,000 distinct CDR3 sequences, roughly 18% of them singletons. Sequencing was performed on PBMCs or a T cell subset sorted from them (not recorded which). The receptors shown here come from an adult woman who had mild COVID-19 (a few samples of this study predate the infection). Cell type and time point are not known.

V and J are TRBV5-1 and TRBJ1-5; D remains ambiguous. V was pared by 0 bases and J by 4 bases, with 11 bases between. The CDR3 totals 15 residues. Germline V gene sequence: CDR1 SGHRS, CDR2 YFSETQ. The CDR3 DNA reads as TGCGCCAGCAGCTTGGACTTATCGAAAAATCAGCCCCAGCATTTT. Translation gives CASSLDLSKNQPQHF.

The table lists this clonotype with a few counts. The J gene is TRBJ2-3, the V gene TRBV5-4; 8 bases line up with TRBD2. Germline V gene sequence: CDR1 SGHNT, CDR2 YYREEE (reference sequence). The CDR3 has 14 amino acids. J gave up 4 bases and V 4 bases, and 5 bases lay outside the gene matches. CDR3 region: CASSPGGDADTQYF. For the CDR3, the DNA is TGTGCCAGCAGCCCCGGGGGGGATGCAGATACGCAGTATTTT.